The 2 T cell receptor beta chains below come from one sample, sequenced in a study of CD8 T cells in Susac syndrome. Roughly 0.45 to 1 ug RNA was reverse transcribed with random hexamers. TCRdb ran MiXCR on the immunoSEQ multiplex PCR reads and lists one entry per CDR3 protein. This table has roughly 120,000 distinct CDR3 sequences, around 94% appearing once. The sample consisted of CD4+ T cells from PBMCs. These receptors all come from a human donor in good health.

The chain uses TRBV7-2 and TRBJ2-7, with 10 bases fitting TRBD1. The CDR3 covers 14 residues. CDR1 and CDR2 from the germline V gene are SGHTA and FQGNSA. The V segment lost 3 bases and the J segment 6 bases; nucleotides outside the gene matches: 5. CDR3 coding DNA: TGTGCCAGCAGCTTCACCGGGACAGGGGCCGAGCAGTACTTC. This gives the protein CASSFTGTGAEQYF. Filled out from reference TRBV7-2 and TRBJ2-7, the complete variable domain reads GAGVSQSPSNKVTEKGKDVELRCDPISGHTALYWYRQSLGQGLEFLIYFQGNSAPDKSGLPSDRFSAERTGGSVSTLTIQRTQQEDSAVYLCASSFTGTGAEQYFGPGTRLTVT.

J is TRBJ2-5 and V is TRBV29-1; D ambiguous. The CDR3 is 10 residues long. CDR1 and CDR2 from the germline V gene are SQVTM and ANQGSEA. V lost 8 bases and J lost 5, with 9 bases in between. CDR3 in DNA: TGCAGCCCGGGCCCTGAGACCCAGTACTTC. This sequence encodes CSPGPETQYF.